This is a list of T cell receptor beta chains from one sample in a study of OX40 agonist ivuxolimab in advanced cancers. The assay was immunoSEQ multiplex PCR, and TCRdb's table has in-frame clones only and misses some. The sample yields around 18,000 clones, 72% seen once. The source material was CD4+ or CD8+ T cells sorted from blood, sampled in a trial of the OX40 agonist ivuxolimab. Every receptor here comes from an adult with an advanced solid tumor such as melanoma, head and neck, liver or kidney cancer. The conserved cysteine and the conserved F or W are not part of the CDR3 here. Not every row has a clone size; where given, it reads once, few, many or a size class.

j_call clone_size v_call cdr3_aa
TRBJ1-1 few TRBV20-1 SARGQTEAF
TRBJ1-1 - TRBV7-6 ASSFGNTEAF
TRBJ1-5 - TRBV21-1 ASSTRHRSINQPQH
TRBJ1-1 few TRBV29-1 SDNVGGEAF
TRBJ2-1 - TRBV9 ASSHPVEVAGDNEQF
TRBJ2-7 - TRBV29-1 SVEGAVNSDEQY
TRBJ2-7 - TRBV18 ASSPKASAGYEQY
TRBJ2-3 - TRBV9 ASSVVSSGGTADTQY
TRBJ2-1 - TRBV11-3 ASSLAGGHEQF
TRBJ2-7 - TRBV27 ASSSDPYPGGDPNKGYEQY
TRBJ2-7 many TRBV4-1 ASSPGQLIYEQY
TRBJ1-2 - TRBV9 ASSVSSGEYGYT
TRBJ2-7 - TRBV19 ASSTGTGLYEQY
TRBJ2-7 once TRBV11-1 ASSFIGEQH
TRBJ2-4 few TRBV2 ASTGRQNIQY
TRBJ2-7 - TRBV7-9 ASSLETSGSPYEQY
- few TRBV7-9 ASSAPGQGHEQY
TRBJ2-2 - TRBV4-1 ASSLTSGWENTGELF
TRBJ2-3 - TRBV21-1 ASREPPDTQY
TRBJ2-5 once TRBV7-8 ASSLGTGFQETQY
TRBJ2-1 - TRBV5-6 ASSLGDNEQF
TRBJ2-7 - TRBV5-1 ASSLGGQVYEQY
TRBJ2-5 - TRBV9 ASSAVAGGETQY
TRBJ2-5 - TRBV7-8 ASSLHRQETQY
TRBJ1-3 medium-sized TRBV10-2 ASRAPGSGNTIY
TRBJ1-5 - TRBV28 ASSAARGTGRDSNQPQH
TRBJ2-1 - TRBV9 ASSLNGGALPNNEQF
TRBJ1-5 - TRBV27 ASARVGTNQPQH
TRBJ2-3 - TRBV15 ATSSGQGINADTQY
TRBJ1-2 - TRBV30 ACTSDGGPNYGYT
TRBJ2-1 - TRBV6-5 ASYSGLAYGEQF
TRBJ2-7 - TRBV30 ALRDNTYEQY
TRBJ2-1 - TRBV9 ASSVEGVTSYNEQF
TRBJ2-3 - TRBV5-5 ASSLDVLDTQY
TRBJ2-7 - TRBV4-1 ASSQVLRVLDEQY
TRBJ1-4 few TRBV28 ASSLMTGNNEKLF
TRBJ2-3 - TRBV5-1 ASSLSGLLPPDTQY
TRBJ2-7 - TRBV7-2 ASSSGLAGNSYEQY
TRBJ1-2 - TRBV11-2 ASSPLVYGYT
TRBJ1-2 - TRBV5-6 ASSGGKGAGPYGYT
TRBJ2-3 - TRBV6-4 ASSDVPWTGGRTTDTQY
TRBJ2-3 - TRBV6-5 ASSRLAGGVDTQY
TRBJ1-2 - TRBV7-3 ASSSGVGNYGYT
TRBJ2-1 - TRBV27 ASSSATGTGKVNEQF
TRBJ1-4 - TRBV10-3 AISESSRANEKLF
TRBJ2-5 - TRBV5-3 ARSPDQETQY
TRBJ2-3 - TRBV19 ASSIMRVTDTQY